Listed below are T cell receptor beta chains from one sample, sequenced in a study of T cell responses to AZD1222 COVID-19 vaccine. Generated by immunoSEQ multiplex PCR, the TCRdb table keeps only in-frame clones and is missing some. This sample carries about 120,000 clones, approximately 91% of them seen once, and the ten largest clones take around 0.99%. The sample here was peripheral blood, taken 28 days after the second AZD1222 dose. The source is an adult who received the AZD1222 COVID-19 vaccine. The CDR3 runs from the conserved cysteine through the conserved F or W. The order of the fields is V gene, clone size, J gene, D gene, CDR3 protein, CDR3 DNA. A D gene is named only where the DNA matches it firmly. Clone size is given for some rows only: seen once, a few or many times, or a class if the clone is expanded.

TRBV28	-	TRBJ2-2	-	CASRWTTANTGELFF	TGTGCCAGCAGATGGACGACAGCGAACACCGGGGAGCTGTTTTTT
TRBV5-1	-	TRBJ2-2	-	CASSTRLPGELFF	TGCGCCAGCAGCACCCGCCTCCCCGGGGAGCTGTTTTTT
TRBV5-1	-	TRBJ1-1	-	CASSSGQTMNTEAFF	TGCGCCAGCAGCTCAGGACAGACCATGAACACTGAAGCTTTCTTT
TRBV24-1	-	TRBJ2-5	-	CATLVIPAGETQYF	TGTGCCACGCTGGTAATTCCAGCGGGAGAGACCCAGTACTTC
TRBV29-1	-	TRBJ1-4	-	CSVPAGALEEKLFF	TGCAGCGTCCCGGCGGGCGCTTTGGAGGAAAAACTGTTTTTT
TRBV6-5	-	TRBJ2-7	TRBD2	CASSYSTGGLYEQYF	TGTGCCAGCAGTTACTCGACGGGAGGCCTCTACGAGCAGTACTTC
TRBV7-2	once	TRBJ2-7	-	CASSRSYEQYF	TGTGCCAGCAGCAGATCCTACGAGCAGTACTTC
TRBV6-4	-	TRBJ2-2	TRBD1	CASSLSGTGDRTGELFF	TGTGCCAGCAGTTTATCCGGGACAGGGGATCGAACCGGGGAGCTGTTTTTT
TRBV2	once	TRBJ2-1	-	CASSELGEYNEQFF	TGTGCCAGCAGTGAGTTAGGAGAGTACAATGAGCAGTTCTTC
TRBV6-5	-	TRBJ1-2	-	CASTSGSYGYTF	TGTGCCAGCACCTCGGGGAGTTATGGCTACACCTTC
TRBV4-2	-	TRBJ2-3	TRBD2	CASSQDPSGRLMNTQYF	TGTGCCAGCAGCCAAGATCCTAGCGGGAGGTTGATGAATACGCAGTATTTT
TRBV5-4	-	TRBJ2-7	TRBD1	CASSLAPGQDLFYEQYF	TGTGCCAGCAGCTTGGCCCCCGGACAGGATCTTTTCTACGAGCAGTACTTC
TRBV21-1	-	TRBJ2-1	-	CASSKDGEQFF	TGTGCCAGCAGCAAAGACGGTGAGCAGTTCTTC
TRBV9	-	TRBJ2-7	-	CASSVGGRGFIPYEQYF	TGTGCCAGCAGCGTAGGTGGCAGGGGTTTTATCCCCTACGAGCAGTACTTC
TRBV5-1	-	TRBJ2-1	-	CASRISDSNSYNEQFF	TGCGCCAGCCGCATTAGTGACTCAAACTCCTACAATGAGCAGTTCTTC
TRBV27	-	TRBJ1-6	-	CASSSINSPLHF	TGTGCCAGCAGTTCAATCAATTCACCCCTCCACTTT
TRBV11-3	-	TRBJ2-2	-	CASSSSGTGLPGGELFF	TGTGCCAGCAGCTCATCCGGGACTGGGCTTCCAGGCGGGGAGCTGTTTTTT
TRBV10-3	-	TRBJ1-4	TRBD1	CAISEDRGSNEKLFF	TGTGCCATCAGTGAGGACAGGGGTTCTAATGAAAAACTGTTTTTT
TRBV29-1	-	TRBJ2-1	-	CSVDLQAPYNEQFF	TGCAGCGTTGATCTACAGGCCCCCTACAATGAGCAGTTCTTC
TRBV6-7	-	TRBJ2-7	-	CASSYHPGTDPYEQYF	TGTGCCAGCAGTTACCATCCCGGGACGGACCCCTACGAGCAGTACTTC
TRBV5-1	-	TRBJ2-7	TRBD1	CASSLQGEGEQYF	TGCGCCAGCAGCCTTCAGGGGGAAGGCGAGCAGTACTTC
TRBV5-1	-	TRBJ1-2	-	CASSLGMPSFGYTF	TGCGCCAGCAGCTTGGGAATGCCCTCTTTTGGCTACACCTTC
TRBV3-1/TRBV3-2	-	TRBJ2-3	TRBD1	CASSHGPGQGSDTQYF	TGTGCCAGCAGCCATGGTCCGGGACAGGGCTCAGATACGCAGTATTTT
TRBV9	-	TRBJ1-2	-	CASSADRLYGYTF	TGTGCCAGCAGCGCCGACAGGCTCTATGGCTACACCTTC
TRBV11-2	-	TRBJ2-7	-	CASSLDSVGALYEQYF	TGTGCCAGCAGCTTAGATAGTGTGGGAGCCCTCTACGAGCAGTACTTC
TRBV19	-	TRBJ1-6	-	CARNTPSQPDSSFYNSPLHF	TGTGCCAGGAATACTCCCTCCCAGCCGGACAGTTCTTTCTATAATTCACCCCTCCACTTT
TRBV11-3	-	TRBJ2-2	TRBD1	CASSLGTGARYTGELFF	TGTGCCAGCAGCTTAGGGACAGGGGCTAGGTACACCGGGGAGCTGTTTTTT
TRBV3-1/TRBV3-2	-	TRBJ2-7	-	CASSQRGSSYEQYF	TGTGCCAGCAGCCAACGCGGGTCCTCCTACGAGCAGTACTTC
TRBV9	once	TRBJ2-3	-	CASSAGSFSTDTQYF	TGTGCCAGCAGCGCCGGGTCGTTTAGCACAGATACGCAGTATTTT
TRBV13	-	TRBJ2-2	-	CASSPSVLVGELFF	TGTGCCAGCAGCCCCTCCGTGCTAGTAGGGGAGCTGTTTTTT
TRBV7-2	-	TRBJ1-2	TRBD1	CASSPPGQGGDYTF	TGTGCCAGCAGCCCTCCCGGCCAGGGGGGAGACTACACCTTC
TRBV3-1/TRBV3-2	-	TRBJ2-1	TRBD2	CASSLQRELGSDEQFF	TGTGCCAGCAGCCTTCAGCGGGAGTTAGGATCTGATGAGCAGTTCTTC